This TCR beta chain comes out of a study of post-analysis software for immune sequencing data. Whole-study results and caveats: Five or six TRBV segments were significantly more frequent in patients than in controls. TRBV5-6, TRBV5-1 and TRBV20-1 were among these segments.

V was clipped by 6 bases and J by 4 bases, with 9 bases between them. CDR1 is DFQATT and CDR2 is SNEGSKA in the germline V gene (reference sequence). The CDR3 has 11 residues. Concerning this clonotype: The antigen is undetermined.

Libraries were made from TCR beta cDNA, and they carried unique molecular identifiers. Yield was approximately 500,000 cDNA molecules from about 1 to 10 million T cells. TCRdb reprocessed the PCR reads with MiXCR, giving one entry per CDR3 protein. In the table there are about 200,000 distinct CDR3 sequences, around 30% of which are singletons. The sample was blood. The receptor was derived from a girl aged 2-17 years with multiple sclerosis. The gene calls are TRBV20-1 and TRBJ1-1; no clear D. CDR3 residues: CSAKRVTEAFF. The CDR3 nucleotides read TGCAGTGCAAAGCGGGTCACTGAAGCTTTCTTT.